The clone carrying this T cell receptor (beta chain) was seen a single time. Its cognate antigen is unknown. This specimen belongs to a study of shared clonotypes between healthy human individuals. Regarding the study as a whole: Several donors shared 4.5% to 6.5% of their naive CD4 clonotypes.

It was across several immunoSEQ plates that each subset's genomic DNA was evenly split. Using immunoSEQ multiplex PCR, the repertoire was profiled, and TCRdb retains in-frame clones only, with some absent. The sample includes about 2.3 million clones, 92% of them seen just once. The V and J ends lost 7 bases and 3 bases respectively, with 5 bases between them. The length of the CDR3 is 12 residues. Germline V gene data show CDR1 as SGHDT and CDR2 as YYEEEE. The sequencing input was naive CD4+ T cells from PBMCs. Noted subset: CD45RA+ positively selected. This rearrangement joins TRBV5-6 to TRBJ1-6; D is unclear. The clonotype was recovered from a young man in good health. Some clones in this sample may be carry-over from other donors' samples. The chain's CDR3 is CASGYYNSPLHF. DNA for the CDR3: TGTGCCAGCGGATACTATAATTCACCCCTCCACTTT.